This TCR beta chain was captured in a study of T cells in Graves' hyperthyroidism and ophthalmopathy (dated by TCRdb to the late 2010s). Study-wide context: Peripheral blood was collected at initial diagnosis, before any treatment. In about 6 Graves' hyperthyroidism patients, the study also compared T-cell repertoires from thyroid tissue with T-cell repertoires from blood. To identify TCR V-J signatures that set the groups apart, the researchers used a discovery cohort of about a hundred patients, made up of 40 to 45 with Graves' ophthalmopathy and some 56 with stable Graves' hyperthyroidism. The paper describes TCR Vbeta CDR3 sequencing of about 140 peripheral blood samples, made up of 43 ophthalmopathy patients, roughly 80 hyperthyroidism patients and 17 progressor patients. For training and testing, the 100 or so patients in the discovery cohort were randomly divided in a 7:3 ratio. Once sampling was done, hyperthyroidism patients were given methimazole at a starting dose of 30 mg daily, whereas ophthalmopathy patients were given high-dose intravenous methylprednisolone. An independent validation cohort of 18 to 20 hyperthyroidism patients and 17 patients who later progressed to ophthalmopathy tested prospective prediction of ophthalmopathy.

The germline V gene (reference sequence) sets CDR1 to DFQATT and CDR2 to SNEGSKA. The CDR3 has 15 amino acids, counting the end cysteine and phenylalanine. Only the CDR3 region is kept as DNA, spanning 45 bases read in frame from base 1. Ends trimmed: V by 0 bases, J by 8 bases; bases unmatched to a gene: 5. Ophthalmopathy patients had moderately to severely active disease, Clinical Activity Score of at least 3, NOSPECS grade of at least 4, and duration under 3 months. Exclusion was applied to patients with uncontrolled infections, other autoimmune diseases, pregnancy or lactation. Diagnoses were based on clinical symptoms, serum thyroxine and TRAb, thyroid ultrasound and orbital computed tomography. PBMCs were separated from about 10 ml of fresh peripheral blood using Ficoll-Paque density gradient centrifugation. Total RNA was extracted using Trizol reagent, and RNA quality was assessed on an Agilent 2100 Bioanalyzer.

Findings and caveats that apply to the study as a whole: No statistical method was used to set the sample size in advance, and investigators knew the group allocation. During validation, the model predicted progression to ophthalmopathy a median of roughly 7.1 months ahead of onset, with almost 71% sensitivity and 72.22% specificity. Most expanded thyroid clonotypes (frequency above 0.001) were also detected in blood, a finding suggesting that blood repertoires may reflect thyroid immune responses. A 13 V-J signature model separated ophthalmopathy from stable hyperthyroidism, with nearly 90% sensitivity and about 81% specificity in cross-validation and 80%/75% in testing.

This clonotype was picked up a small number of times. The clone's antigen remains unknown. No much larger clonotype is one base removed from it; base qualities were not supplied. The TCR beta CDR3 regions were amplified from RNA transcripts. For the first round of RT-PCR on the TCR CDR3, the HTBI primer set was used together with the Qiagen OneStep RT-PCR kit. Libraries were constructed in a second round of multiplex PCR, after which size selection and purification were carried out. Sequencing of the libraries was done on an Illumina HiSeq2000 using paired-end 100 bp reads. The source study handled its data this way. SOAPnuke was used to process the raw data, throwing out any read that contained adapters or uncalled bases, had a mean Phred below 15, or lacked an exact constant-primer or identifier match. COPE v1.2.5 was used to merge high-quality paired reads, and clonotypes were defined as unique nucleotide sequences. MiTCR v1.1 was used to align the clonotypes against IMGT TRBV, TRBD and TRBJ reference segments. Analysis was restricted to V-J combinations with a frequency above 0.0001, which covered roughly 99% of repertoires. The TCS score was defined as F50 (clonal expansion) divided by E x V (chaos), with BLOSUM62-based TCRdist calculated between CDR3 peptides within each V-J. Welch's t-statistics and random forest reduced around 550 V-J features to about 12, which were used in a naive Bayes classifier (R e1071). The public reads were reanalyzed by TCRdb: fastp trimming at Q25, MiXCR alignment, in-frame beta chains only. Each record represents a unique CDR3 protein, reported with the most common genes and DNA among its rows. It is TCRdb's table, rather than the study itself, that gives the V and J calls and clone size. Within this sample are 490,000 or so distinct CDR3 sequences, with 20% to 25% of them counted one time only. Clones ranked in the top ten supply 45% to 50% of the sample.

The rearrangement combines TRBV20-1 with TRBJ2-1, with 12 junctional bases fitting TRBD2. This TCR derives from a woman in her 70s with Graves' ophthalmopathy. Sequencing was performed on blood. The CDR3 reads CSARDLAGGPHEQFF. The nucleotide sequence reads TGCAGTGCTAGAGATCTAGCGGGAGGGCCACATGAGCAGTTCTTC.